The 5 T cell receptor beta chains below all came from one sample that was sequenced in a study of T cells in Graves' hyperthyroidism and ophthalmopathy. Amplification targeted TCR beta CDR3 regions from RNA transcripts. Initially, a first-round RT-PCR of the TCR CDR3 employed the HTBI primer set. TCRdb reprocessed the multiplex PCR reads with MiXCR, giving one entry per CDR3 protein. The table has about 590,000 distinct CDR3 sequences, 15% to 18% seen once. Source material: blood. All receptors derive from a woman aged 30 to 39 with Graves' hyperthyroidism.

The chain uses TRBV11-2 and TRBJ2-5, with D maybe TRBD1 (7 bases). V shed 1 base and J shed 3 bases, with 12 bases lying between them. The V gene's germline CDR1 is SGHAT and CDR2 FQNNGV. This CDR3 is 15 amino acids long. As DNA, the CDR3 is TGTGCCAGCAGCTTAGTGGGGGGACAGAAAGAGACCCAGTACTTC. Its protein is CASSLVGGQKETQYF.

This clonotype was recorded at least ten times. This rearrangement joins TRBV2 to TRBJ2-7; D could derive from TRBD1 or TRBD2 (5 bases each). The V end was cut by 6 bases, the J end by 3 bases, with 18 bases between. The CDR3 runs 15 residues. Germline V gene sequence: CDR1 SNHLY, CDR2 FYNNEI. In nucleotides, the CDR3 is TGTGCCAGCAGGTCCGGGACCGACTTCGTCTACGAGCAGTACTTC. Translating it yields CASRSGTDFVYEQYF.

On this clonotype itself: One end of the junction varies from germline; a read error may be responsible. The genes are TRBV2 and TRBJ2-3; 7 nucleotides match TRBD2. CDR1 is SNHLY and CDR2 is FYNNEI in the germline V gene. This CDR3 has 15 amino acids. CDR3 sequence: CASSPPWEGTDTRYF. The CDR3 DNA sequence: TGTGCCAGCAGTCCTCCTTGGGAGGGCACAGATACGCGGTATTTT.

This clonotype came up many times. The rearrangement joins TRBV11-1 to TRBJ2-1; TRBD1 matches 9 bases. This CDR3 spans 15 amino acids. V was pared by 3 bases and J by 8 bases, with 8 bases of the junction left unmatched. Per the germline V gene, CDR1 is SGHAT and CDR2 is FQDESV (reference sequence). CDR3 nucleotide sequence: TGTGCCAGCAGCTTGAGCGAGGACAGGGGAGATGAGCAGTTCTTC. Translated, it gives CASSLSEDRGDEQFF.

The chain is built from TRBV6-1 and TRBJ2-1; 9 bases match TRBD1. Germline V gene sequence: CDR1 MNHNS, CDR2 SASEGT. The CDR3 has 18 residues. The trim removed 5 bases at V and 5 bases at J, leaving 16 bases unmatched. CDR3 coding DNA: TGTGCCAGCAGTCCACCCGGGACCGGGACAGGGAGGGACAATGAGCAGTTCTTC. It yields the protein CASSPPGTGTGRDNEQFF.